This T cell receptor (beta chain) was sequenced during a study of beta chain features in type 1 diabetes. CD45RO/CCR7/CD25/CD127/CD95/CD27 sorting isolated CD4+ naive, central memory, regulatory and stem cell-like memory cells. The germline CDR1 and CDR2 sequences are GTSNPN and SVGIG (reference sequence). This CDR3 region has 17 residues. V gave up 8 bases and J gave up 2 bases; unmatched junction bases: 16. TCRB transcripts that were expressed got sequenced, as all of the isolated RNA had been reverse transcribed. Produced via immunoSEQ multiplex PCR; TCRdb's table is partial and in-frame only. The sample holds 200,000 to 250,000 clones, around 9.6% seen once.

The specimen sequenced was naive CD4+ T cells from blood. This sequence joins TRBV30 and TRBJ2-1, with 9 bases matching TRBD1. This sequence was found in a woman aged 18-29 years in good health. Here the CDR3 reads CARKNTGGALPYNEQFF. The CDR3 DNA follows: TGTGCCCGGAAAAACACAGGGGGCGCCCTTCCCTACAATGAGCAGTTCTTC.